Below, one T cell receptor (beta chain) is given with its context. This clone has at least ten counts. This clone's antigen is unknown. The input lacks base qualities; no much larger clone sits a single base away. The CDR3, from cysteine to phenylalanine, totals 15 residues. The kept DNA is CDR3 alone, 45 bases in frame from the first base. V is trimmed back by 5 bases and J by 5 bases, and the junction contains 7 bases that no gene match accounts for. CDR1 is given as KGHDR and CDR2 as SFDVKD, both from the germline V gene. These data are taken from a study of blood T cell repertoires in COVID-19 (dated by TCRdb to the early 2020s). As for the study more broadly: Collaborator samples came from the United States, Italy and Spain and covered acute and convalescent phases of COVID-19. The repertoires were released in a freely available public database intended as a resource for research on the immune response to SARS-CoV-2. The dataset comprised deeply sampled blood TCRbeta repertoires from subjects exposed to, actively infected with, or recovered from COVID-19. Where available, HLA class I and class II types were taken from metadata supplied by the sample provider and were not determined by assay-based typing. A de-identified subject ID, COVID-19 status, age in years and sex were almost always included in the sample metadata. Samples were obtained from the ongoing ImmuneRACE study (first 160 participants) and from about 1,300 subjects provided by 6 global collaborators. The material from the prospective study consisted of cDNA or gDNA derived from T cells, B-cell-depleted T cells, or PBMCs. Summary of the overall study and its limitations: The amount of clinical and demographic metadata varied by source and participant and was provided uncurated.

TCRbeta CDR3 regions were amplified from genomic DNA by means of the immunoSEQ Assay, a bias-controlled multiplex PCR. Regarding the original processing steps: Within the assay, amplification of reference gene primers was used to estimate how many nucleated cells each sample contained. To quantify the absolute abundance of each unique TCRbeta CDR3 rearrangement, sequence reads were collapsed and filtered. For each sample, productive Simpson clonality was calculated by taking the square root of Simpson's diversity index across productive rearrangements. TCRdb stores this immuneACCESS table with in-frame sequences only. Part of the clones is absent; in the studies checked, under half of the shortfall reflects unresolved V genes, and no reason is known for the rest. V and J calls and clone size are those listed in that table; D and trimming were worked out from the DNA. Across this sample there are about 190,000 clones, with roughly 78% seen only once. The ten largest clones capture 2.8% of the sample.

The collaborating institutions used their own protocols to collect whole blood in K2EDTA tubes. For TCRbeta analysis, collaborator samples were shipped as frozen whole blood, as isolated PBMCs, or as DNA extracted from either sample type. Sequences were obtained from peripheral blood. The V and J genes are TRBV24-1 and TRBJ2-5, and 10 bases in between align with TRBD2. The clonotype was recovered from a woman of 80 years or more with active or convalescent COVID-19. The CDR3 has the sequence CATSVPAGGRETQYF. The bases read TGTGCCACCAGTGTCCCAGCGGGGGGGCGCGAGACCCAGTACTTC.